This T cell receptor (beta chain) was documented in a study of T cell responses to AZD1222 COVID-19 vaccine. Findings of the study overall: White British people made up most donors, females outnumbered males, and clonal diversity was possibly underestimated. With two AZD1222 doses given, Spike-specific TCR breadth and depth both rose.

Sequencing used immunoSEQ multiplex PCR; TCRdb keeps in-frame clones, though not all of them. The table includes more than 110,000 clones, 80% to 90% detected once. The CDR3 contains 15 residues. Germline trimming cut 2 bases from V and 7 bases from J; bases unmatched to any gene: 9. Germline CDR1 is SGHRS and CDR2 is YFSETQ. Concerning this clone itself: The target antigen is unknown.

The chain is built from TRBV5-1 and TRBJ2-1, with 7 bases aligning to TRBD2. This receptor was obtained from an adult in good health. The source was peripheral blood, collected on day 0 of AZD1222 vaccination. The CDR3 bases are TGCGCCAGCAGCTTAGCTAGCGGCCCCGGGAATGAGCAGTTCTTC. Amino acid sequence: CASSLASGPGNEQFF.